This is a list of T cell receptor beta chains from one sample in a study of neurological immune-mediated disorders. One entry per CDR3 protein, called by TCRdb with MiXCR from the 5' RACE reads. The table includes approximately 87,000 distinct CDR3 sequences, 13% to 15% detected once. The sequenced sample consisted of PBMCs. These TCRs come from a woman in her fifties or sixties in good health. Both conserved end residues are part of each CDR3. D genes are given only for firm matches. Clone size is stated in some rows and not others, as once, few, many or a class when expanded.

v_gene	d_gene	abundance	j_gene	CDR3aa	CDR3nt
TRBV5-1	.	.	TRBJ1-4	CASSPSAAATNEKLFF	TGCGCCAGCAGCCCCTCAGCTGCTGCAACTAATGAAAAACTGTTTTTT
TRBV5-1	TRBD1	many	TRBJ2-2	CASSFYQGASSNTGELFF	TGCGCCAGCAGCTTTTATCAGGGGGCAAGTTCGAACACCGGGGAGCTGTTTTTT
TRBV7-2	.	many	TRBJ2-7	CASSFQDGPTRQYF	TGTGCCAGCAGCTTTCAGGACGGACCTACGAGGCAGTACTTC
TRBV25-1	TRBD2	many	TRBJ2-1	CASSARGAGNHEQFF	TGTGCCAGCAGTGCACGTGGAGCGGGAAACCATGAGCAGTTCTTC
TRBV20-1	.	many	TRBJ2-7	CSAGSGLSYEQYF	TGCAGTGCTGGTAGCGGTCTCTCCTACGAGCAGTACTTC
TRBV21-1	.	many	TRBJ2-1	CASSKALTPGEQFF	TGTGCCAGCAGCAAAGCGCTCACGCCTGGAGAGCAGTTCTTC
TRBV2	TRBD1	many	TRBJ2-1	CASVTTGAGYNEQFF	TGTGCCAGCGTAACGACAGGGGCAGGGTACAATGAGCAGTTCTTC
TRBV5-1	.	many	TRBJ2-7	CASSPGGTGFGEQYF	TGCGCCAGCAGCCCTGGAGGGACTGGATTCGGGGAGCAGTACTTC
TRBV7-9	.	many	TRBJ1-1	CASSPGGGRNTEAFF	TGTGCCAGCAGCCCCGGGGGGGGCCGGAACACTGAAGCTTTCTTT
TRBV18	.	.	TRBJ2-5	CASSPQTFRETQYF	TGTGCCAGCTCACCACAAACCTTCCGAGAGACCCAGTACTTC
TRBV5-1	TRBD1	many	TRBJ1-1	CASSGTGKNTEAFF	TGCGCCAGCAGCGGGACAGGGAAGAACACTGAAGCTTTCTTT
TRBV9	TRBD1	medium-sized	TRBJ2-7	CASSPWDSSYEQYF	TGTGCCAGCAGCCCCTGGGACAGCTCCTACGAGCAGTACTTC
TRBV12-3/TRBV12-4	.	many	TRBJ2-5	CASSYGYQETQYF	TGTGCCAGCAGTTATGGGTACCAAGAGACCCAGTACTTC
TRBV12-3/TRBV12-4	.	many	TRBJ1-4	CASSLGRSRQKLFF	TGTGCCAGCAGCCTCGGACGGTCGCGGCAAAAACTGTTTTTT
TRBV7-9	.	many	TRBJ1-5	CASSYSNQPQHF	TGTGCCAGCAGCTATAGCAATCAGCCCCAGCATTTT
TRBV6-5	TRBD1	.	TRBJ1-5	CASSNRGFSNQPQHF	TGTGCCAGCAGTAACAGGGGGTTTAGCAATCAGCCCCAGCATTTT
TRBV10-3	.	many	TRBJ2-5	CAISSSVYPETQYF	TGTGCCATCAGCTCTAGCGTCTACCCGGAGACCCAGTACTTC
TRBV7-3	TRBD2	many	TRBJ2-1	CASSLTAGASYNEQFF	TGTGCCAGCAGCTTAACAGCGGGAGCTTCCTACAATGAGCAGTTCTTC
TRBV4-1	TRBD2	many	TRBJ2-2	CASSQVLGQAGAGGAGELFF	TGCGCCAGCAGCCAAGTTCTAGGGCAAGCCGGAGCGGGAGGGGCCGGGGAGCTGTTTTTT
TRBV18	.	.	TRBJ1-1	CASSGTGHTWDTEAFF	TGTGCCAGCTCTGGAACTGGACACACTTGGGACACTGAAGCTTTCTTT
TRBV7-6	TRBD1	many	TRBJ1-5	CASSFEAGTENQPQHF	TGTGCCAGCAGTTTTGAGGCCGGGACAGAAAATCAGCCCCAGCATTTT
TRBV7-3	.	many	TRBJ1-3	CASTYSEDRNTIYF	TGTGCCAGCACCTATTCGGAGGATAGAAACACCATATATTTT
TRBV5-6	.	many	TRBJ2-5	CASRDYNGEAQYF	TGTGCCAGCAGGGACTACAACGGCGAGGCCCAGTACTTC
TRBV3-1	TRBD2	many	TRBJ2-1	CASRFKGTNAYNEQFF	TGTGCCAGCAGGTTTAAGGGGACTAACGCCTACAATGAGCAGTTCTTC
TRBV29-1	.	many	TRBJ1-1	CSALSTGGTEAFF	TGCAGCGCCCTCAGTACTGGGGGGACTGAAGCTTTCTTT
TRBV18	.	many	TRBJ1-5	CASSPEQGNQPQHF	TGTGCCAGCTCACCGGAACAGGGTAATCAGCCCCAGCATTTT
TRBV9	.	.	TRBJ2-2	CASTGNTGELFF	TGTGCCAGCACAGGGAACACCGGGGAGCTGTTTTTT
TRBV12-3/TRBV12-4	.	many	TRBJ1-2	CASSLSTGGTPINYGYTF	TGTGCCAGCAGTCTCAGTACGGGGGGGACCCCAATCAACTATGGCTACACCTTC
TRBV11-2	TRBD2	.	TRBJ2-5	CASRTIRLAGGSIETQYF	TGTGCCAGTAGAACCATTAGACTAGCGGGGGGGTCAATAGAGACCCAGTACTTC
TRBV9	TRBD1	many	TRBJ1-2	CASSADRVGGYTF	TGTGCCAGCAGCGCAGACAGGGTGGGCGGCTACACCTTC
TRBV27	.	many	TRBJ2-5	CASSLTLLSQETQYF	TGTGCCAGCAGTTTAACCCTCCTATCGCAAGAGACCCAGTACTTC
TRBV4-2	.	many	TRBJ2-3	CASGLSRSPDTQYF	TGTGCCAGCGGTCTCTCTAGAAGTCCAGATACGCAGTATTTT
TRBV5-1	.	many	TRBJ1-1	CASRPGPNTEAFF	TGCGCCAGCAGACCGGGGCCGAACACTGAAGCTTTCTTT
TRBV20-1	.	many	TRBJ1-6	CSAEVAGSPLHF	TGCAGTGCTGAGGTTGCAGGGTCACCCCTCCACTTT
TRBV3-1	TRBD2	many	TRBJ2-3	CASSPVGTSSRGNTQYF	TGTGCCAGCAGCCCCGTGGGGACTAGCTCTCGTGGGAATACGCAGTATTTT
TRBV29-1	.	many	TRBJ2-7	CSARGSGTYEQYF	TGCAGCGCCCGTGGGTCAGGGACCTACGAGCAGTACTTC
TRBV5-8	TRBD1	.	TRBJ1-1	CASSSGTEMNTEAFF	TGTGCCAGCAGCTCCGGGACAGAAATGAACACTGAAGCTTTCTTT
TRBV5-5	.	many	TRBJ1-2	CASDQGNYGYTF	TGTGCCAGCGACCAGGGTAACTATGGCTACACCTTC
TRBV24-1	TRBD1	many	TRBJ2-7	CATSDTRTGGFSEQYF	TGTGCCACCAGTGACACTCGGACAGGGGGATTCTCCGAGCAGTACTTC
TRBV19	TRBD2	many	TRBJ2-1	CASLPRGLAGQLLYNEQFF	TGTGCCAGTCTCCCCCGCGGACTAGCGGGACAACTATTATACAATGAGCAGTTCTTC
TRBV7-9	TRBD2	many	TRBJ2-7	CASSTSGGPTYEQYF	TGTGCCAGCAGTACCAGCGGGGGGCCCACCTACGAGCAGTACTTC
TRBV5-1	.	many	TRBJ1-1	CASSILGVGTEAFF	TGCGCCAGCAGTATACTGGGTGTCGGGACTGAAGCTTTCTTT
TRBV28	TRBD2	many	TRBJ2-1	CASRRDTRRTSGSSNEQFF	TGTGCCAGCAGGAGGGACACCCGCCGGACTAGCGGGAGTTCAAATGAGCAGTTCTTC
TRBV5-1	.	many	TRBJ1-4	CASSNWDTPNEKLFF	TGCGCCAGCAGCAACTGGGACACCCCGAATGAAAAACTGTTTTTT
TRBV12-3/TRBV12-4	TRBD1	many	TRBJ1-1	CASSLWGQGEMNTEAFF	TGTGCCAGCAGTTTGTGGGGACAGGGGGAGATGAACACTGAAGCTTTCTTT
TRBV5-1	TRBD1	once	TRBJ2-7	CASSFTSGTGTEQYF	TGCGCCAGCAGCTTTACATCCGGGACAGGGACCGAGCAGTACTTC
TRBV7-8	.	many	TRBJ1-2	CASSLADGNYGYTF	TGTGCCAGCAGCTTAGCGGACGGTAACTATGGCTACACCTTC
TRBV10-3	.	many	TRBJ2-5	CAIRKQETQYF	TGTGCCATCAGGAAGCAAGAGACCCAGTACTTC
TRBV11-2	TRBD2	many	TRBJ2-3	CASSLGSPGGPTDTQYF	TGTGCCAGCAGCTTAGGAAGCCCGGGGGGACCCACAGATACGCAGTATTTT
TRBV6-5	TRBD1	many	TRBJ2-7	CASSSDRANGPSYEQYF	TGTGCCAGCAGCTCCGACAGGGCCAACGGGCCCTCCTACGAGCAGTACTTC
TRBV2	TRBD1	.	TRBJ1-5	CASNRGEQPQHF	TGTGCCAGTAACAGGGGGGAACAGCCCCAGCATTTT